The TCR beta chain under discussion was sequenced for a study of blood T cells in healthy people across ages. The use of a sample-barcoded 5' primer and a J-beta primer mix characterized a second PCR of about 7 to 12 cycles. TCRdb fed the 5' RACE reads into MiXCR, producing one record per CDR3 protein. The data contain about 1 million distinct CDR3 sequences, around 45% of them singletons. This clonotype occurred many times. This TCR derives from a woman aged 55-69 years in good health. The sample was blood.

CDR3 amino acids: CSVAPGGKNIQYF. The CDR3 DNA follows: TGCAGCGTTGCCCCGGGGGGAAAAAACATTCAGTACTTC. This rearrangement joins TRBV29-1 to TRBJ2-4; TRBD2 matches at 7 bases. Germline V CDR1 and CDR2: SQVTM, ANQGSEA. V trimming: 4 bases; J trimming: 4 bases; junction bases outside the gene matches: 4. There are 13 residues in the CDR3.